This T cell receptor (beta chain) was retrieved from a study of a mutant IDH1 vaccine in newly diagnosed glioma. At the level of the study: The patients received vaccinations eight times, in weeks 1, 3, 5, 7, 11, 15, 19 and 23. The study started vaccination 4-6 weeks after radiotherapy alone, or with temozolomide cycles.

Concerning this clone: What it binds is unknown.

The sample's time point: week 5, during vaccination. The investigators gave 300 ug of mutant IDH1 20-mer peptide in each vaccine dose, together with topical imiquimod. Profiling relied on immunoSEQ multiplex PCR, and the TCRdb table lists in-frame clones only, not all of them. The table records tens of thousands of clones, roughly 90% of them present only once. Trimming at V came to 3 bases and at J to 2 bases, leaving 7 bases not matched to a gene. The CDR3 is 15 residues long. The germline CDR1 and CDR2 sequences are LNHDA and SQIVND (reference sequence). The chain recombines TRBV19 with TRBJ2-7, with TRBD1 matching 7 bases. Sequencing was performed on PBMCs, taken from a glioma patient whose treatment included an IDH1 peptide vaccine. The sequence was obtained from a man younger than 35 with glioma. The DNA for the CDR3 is TGTGCCAGTAGTATGATTGGTCAGGGGGCCTACGAGCAGTACTTC. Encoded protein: CASSMIGQGAYEQYF.